This T cell receptor (beta chain) appears in the sequencing data of a study of T-cell reconstitution after alpha-beta-depleted transplantation in children. Library preparation (for TCRbeta) was performed with unique molecular identifiers. TCRdb independently ran MiXCR on the PCR reads; one entry per CDR3 protein. The table has around 530,000 distinct CDR3 sequences, 32% seen once. Only a few counts were recorded for this clonotype. Germline assignment: CDR1 SGHKS and CDR2 YYEKEE (reference sequence). This CDR3 is 14 amino acids long. V was shortened by 0 bases and J by 9 bases, with 14 bases between the two germline ends.

The receptor's source is a human donor who donated a stem cell graft to a child with aplastic anemia. This chain links TRBV5-5 with TRBJ2-3; the D is unclear. Source: PBMCs from the stem cell graft donor, taken from the stem cell graft. As DNA, the CDR3 is TGTGCCAGCAGCTTGGATCTAGGGCCCGGGACGCAGTATTTT. Residues: CASSLDLGPGTQYF.